This T cell receptor (beta chain) is drawn from a study of blood T cell repertoires in COVID-19. For the study at large: Sources were T cells, B-cell-depleted T cells, or PBMCs; the material itself was cDNA or gDNA.

Only in-frame clones appear in the TCRdb table, and some are missing; sequencing was by immunoSEQ multiplex PCR. The table includes some 120,000 clones, around 70% detected once. This receptor was identified in a man older than 75 with COVID-19, enrolled during active disease. The sequencing input was peripheral blood.

CDR3 residues: CASSVSRSLVHEQFF. In DNA, the CDR3 is TGTGCCAGCAGCGTCAGTAGAAGTCTAGTCCATGAGCAGTTCTTC. V gene TRBV9 combines with J gene TRBJ2-1, with D hard to call. This CDR3 spans 15 amino acids. CDR1 SGDLS and CDR2 YYNGEE come from the germline V gene. V lost 2 bases and J lost 8, with 17 bases in between.